Given below is one T cell receptor beta chain in context. Its antigen is unidentified. V was clipped by 10 bases and J by 0 bases; unmatched bases: 1. CDR1 is ENHRY, CDR2 SYGVKD, per germline. This CDR3 region has 13 residues. CD4+ T cells that had been cultured provided DNA sequenced with the Oncomine TCR Beta short-read assay. Genomic DNA was isolated from cultured CD4+ T cells. One entry per CDR3 protein, called by TCRdb with MiXCR from the PCR reads. The sample shows about 15,000 distinct CDR3 sequences, around 38% of them seen only once. Treatment noted: 10-day PBMC culture with coronavirus spike peptide pools or control peptides (ViraFEST assay). The ViraFEST method relied on peptide pools to expand antigen-specific T cells, followed by TCR sequencing. This sample was included in a study of vaccination and CD4 T cells after COVID-19. About the research overall: Stimuli were overlapping spike peptide pools of SARS-CoV-2 and three common cold coronaviruses (HCoV-NL63, HCoV-OC43, HCoV-229E).

V and J are TRBV10-3 and TRBJ1-4; 8 bases are shared with TRBD1. Material: cultured CD4+ T cells from blood. This TCR came from a human donor with COVID-19. The CDR3 spells CATGQATNEKLFF. In DNA form, the CDR3 reads TGTGCCACGGGACAGGCAACTAATGAAAAACTGTTTTTT.